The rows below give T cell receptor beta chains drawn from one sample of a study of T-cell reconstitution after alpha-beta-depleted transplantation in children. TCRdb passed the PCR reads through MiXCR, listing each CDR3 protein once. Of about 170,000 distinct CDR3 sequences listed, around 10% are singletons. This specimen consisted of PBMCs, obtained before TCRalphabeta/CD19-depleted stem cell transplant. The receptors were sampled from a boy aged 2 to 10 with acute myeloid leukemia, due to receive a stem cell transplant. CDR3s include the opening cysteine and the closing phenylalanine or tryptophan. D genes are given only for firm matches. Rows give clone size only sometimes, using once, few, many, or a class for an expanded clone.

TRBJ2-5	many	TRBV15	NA	CATSRVFGETQYF	TGTGCCACCAGCAGAGTCTTCGGTGAGACCCAGTACTTC
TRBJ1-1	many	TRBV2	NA	CASSGSTGNTEAFF	TGTGCCAGCAGTGGGTCTACAGGAAACACTGAAGCTTTCTTT
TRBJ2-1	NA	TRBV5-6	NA	CASSLFRSSYNEQFF	TGTGCCAGCAGCTTGTTCAGGAGCTCCTACAATGAGCAGTTCTTC
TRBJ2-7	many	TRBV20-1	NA	CSALDSQVYEQYF	TGCAGTGCTCTGGACAGCCAAGTTTACGAGCAGTACTTC
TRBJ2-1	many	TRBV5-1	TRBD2	CASSTPGLAGTSSYNEQFF	TGCGCCAGCAGCACGCCGGGACTAGCGGGCACCAGCTCCTACAATGAGCAGTTCTTC
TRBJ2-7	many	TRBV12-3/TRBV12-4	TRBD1	CASSLTGGFRYEQYF	TGTGCCAGCAGCCTGACAGGGGGCTTTAGGTACGAGCAGTACTTC
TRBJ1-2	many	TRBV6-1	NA	CASSEPGSKTYGYTF	TGTGCCAGCAGCGAACCAGGGTCAAAAACCTATGGCTACACCTTC
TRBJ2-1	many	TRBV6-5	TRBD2	CASSYSGGAWDEQFF	TGTGCCAGCAGTTATAGCGGGGGGGCCTGGGATGAGCAGTTCTTC
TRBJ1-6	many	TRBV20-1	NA	CSASRGTETDLHF	TGCAGTGCTAGCCGAGGGACGGAAACTGACCTCCACTTT
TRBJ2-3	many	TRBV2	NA	CASSESADTQYF	TGTGCCAGCAGTGAGTCAGCAGATACGCAGTATTTT
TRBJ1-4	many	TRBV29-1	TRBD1	CSVHRGQDEKLFF	TGCAGCGTTCACAGGGGGCAAGATGAAAAACTGTTTTTT
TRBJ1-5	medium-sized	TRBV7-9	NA	CASSLAFQPQHF	TGTGCCAGCAGCTTAGCGTTTCAGCCCCAGCATTTT
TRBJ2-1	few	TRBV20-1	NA	CSARVLLGGASYNEQFF	TGCAGTGCTAGAGTCCTCCTGGGGGGCGCTTCCTACAATGAGCAGTTCTTC
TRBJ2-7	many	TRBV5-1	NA	CASSWGPSSYEQYF	TGCGCCAGCAGCTGGGGGCCGAGCTCCTACGAGCAGTACTTC
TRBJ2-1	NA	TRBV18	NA	CASSQLAVLIPYNEQFF	TGTGCCAGCTCACAGTTAGCAGTCTTGATCCCTTACAATGAGCAGTTCTTC
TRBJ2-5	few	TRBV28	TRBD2	CASSLTSGRGQETQYF	TGTGCCAGCAGTTTGACTAGCGGGAGGGGACAAGAGACCCAGTACTTC
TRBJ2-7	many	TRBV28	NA	CASARQLEQYF	TGTGCCAGCGCGAGACAGCTCGAGCAGTACTTC
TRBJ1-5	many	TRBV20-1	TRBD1	CSARETGGLNQPQHF	TGCAGTGCTCGTGAGACAGGGGGCTTAAATCAGCCCCAGCATTTT
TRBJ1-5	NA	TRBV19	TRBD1	CASSTMTGSHQPQHF	TGTGCCAGTAGTACAATGACAGGGTCGCATCAGCCCCAGCATTTT
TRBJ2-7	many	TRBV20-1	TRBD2	CSARGRTSGRASPYEQYF	TGCAGTGCTAGAGGCCGGACTAGCGGGAGGGCCTCGCCCTACGAGCAGTACTTC
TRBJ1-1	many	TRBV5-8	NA	CARAKTGMNTEAFF	TGTGCCAGAGCGAAGACAGGAATGAACACTGAAGCTTTCTTT
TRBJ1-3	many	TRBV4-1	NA	CASSVLGGYGNTIYF	TGCGCCAGCAGCGTATTAGGGGGGTACGGAAACACCATATATTTT